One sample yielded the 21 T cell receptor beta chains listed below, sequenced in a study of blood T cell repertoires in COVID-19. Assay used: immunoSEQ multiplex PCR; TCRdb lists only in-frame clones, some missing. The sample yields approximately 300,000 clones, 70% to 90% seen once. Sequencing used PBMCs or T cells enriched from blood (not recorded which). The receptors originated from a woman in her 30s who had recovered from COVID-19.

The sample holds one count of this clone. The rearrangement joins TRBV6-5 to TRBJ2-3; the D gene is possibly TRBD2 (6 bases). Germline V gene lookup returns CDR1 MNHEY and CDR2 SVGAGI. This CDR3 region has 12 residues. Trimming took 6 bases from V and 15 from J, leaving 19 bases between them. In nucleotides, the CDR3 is TGTGCCAGCAGGGACCCCTCCGGGGGAGGTTATTTT. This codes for CASRDPSGGGYF.

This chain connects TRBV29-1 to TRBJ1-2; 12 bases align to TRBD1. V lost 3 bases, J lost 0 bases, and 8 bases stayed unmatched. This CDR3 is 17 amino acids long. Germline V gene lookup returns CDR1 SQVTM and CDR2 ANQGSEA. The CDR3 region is CSVDSGQGAIANYGYTF. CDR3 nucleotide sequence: TGCAGCGTTGATTCGGGACAGGGGGCTATTGCTAACTATGGCTACACCTTC.

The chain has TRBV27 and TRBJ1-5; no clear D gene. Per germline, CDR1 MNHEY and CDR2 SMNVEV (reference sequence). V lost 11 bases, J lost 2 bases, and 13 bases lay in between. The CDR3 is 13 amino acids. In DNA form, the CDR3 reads TGTGCCTGTGCGGTGAAGGGCAATCAGCCCCAGCATTTT. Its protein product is CACAVKGNQPQHF.

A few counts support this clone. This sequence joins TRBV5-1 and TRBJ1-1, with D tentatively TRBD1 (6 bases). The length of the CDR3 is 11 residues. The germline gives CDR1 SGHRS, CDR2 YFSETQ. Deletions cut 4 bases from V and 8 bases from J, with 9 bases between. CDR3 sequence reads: CASSADREAFF. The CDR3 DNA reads TGCGCCAGCAGCGCGGACAGAGAAGCTTTCTTT. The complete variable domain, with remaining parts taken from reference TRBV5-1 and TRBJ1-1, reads KAGVTQTPRYLIKTRGQQVTLSCSPISGHRSVSWYQQTPGQGLQFLFEYFSETQRNKGNFPGRFSGRQFSNSRSEMNVSTLELGDSALYLCASSADREAFFGQGTRLTVV.

CDR3 in DNA: TGTGCCAGCTCACCCACCCGGGACAGGGGCCCTGAAGCTTTCTTT. This gives the protein CASSPTRDRGPEAFF. V and J are TRBV18 and TRBJ1-1, with 10 bases lining up with TRBD1. The CDR3 spans 15 residues. Per the germline V gene, CDR1 is KGHSH and CDR2 is LQKENI. Trimming cost V 3 bases and J 6 bases; bases outside gene matches: 7.

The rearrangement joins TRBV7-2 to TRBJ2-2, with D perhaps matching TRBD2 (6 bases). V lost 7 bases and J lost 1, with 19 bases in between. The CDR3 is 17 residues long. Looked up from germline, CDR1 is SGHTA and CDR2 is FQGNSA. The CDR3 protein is CASIIRPGLLNTGELFF. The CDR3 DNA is TGTGCCAGCATCATAAGGCCGGGACTTTTGAACACCGGGGAGCTGTTTTTT.

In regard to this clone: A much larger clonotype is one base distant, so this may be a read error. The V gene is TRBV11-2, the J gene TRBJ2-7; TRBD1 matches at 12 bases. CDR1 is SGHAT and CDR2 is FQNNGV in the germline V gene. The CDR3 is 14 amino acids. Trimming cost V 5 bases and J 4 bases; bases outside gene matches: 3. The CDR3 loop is CASSPGQGAYEQYF. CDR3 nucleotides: TGTGCCAGCAGCCCGGGACAGGGGGCTTACGAGCAGTACTTC.

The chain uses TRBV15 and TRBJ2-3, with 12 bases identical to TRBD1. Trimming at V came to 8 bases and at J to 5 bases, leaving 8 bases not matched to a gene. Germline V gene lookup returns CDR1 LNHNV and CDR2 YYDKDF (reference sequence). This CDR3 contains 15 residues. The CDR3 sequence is CATHRDRGRQDTQYF. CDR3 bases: TGTGCCACCCACCGGGACAGGGGGCGACAAGATACGCAGTATTTT.

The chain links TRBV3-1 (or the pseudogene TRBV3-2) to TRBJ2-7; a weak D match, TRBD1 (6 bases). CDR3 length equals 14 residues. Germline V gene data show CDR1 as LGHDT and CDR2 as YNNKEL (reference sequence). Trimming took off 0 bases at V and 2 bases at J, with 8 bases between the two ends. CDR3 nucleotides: TGTGCCAGCAGCCAAGACAGGGGTCCCTACGAGCAGTACTTC. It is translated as CASSQDRGPYEQYF.

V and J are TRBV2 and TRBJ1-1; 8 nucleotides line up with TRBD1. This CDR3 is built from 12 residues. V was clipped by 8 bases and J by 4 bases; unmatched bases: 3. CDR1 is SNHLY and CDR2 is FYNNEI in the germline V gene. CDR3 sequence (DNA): TGTGCCAGCCACAGGGGGGGCACTGAAGCTTTCTTT. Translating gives CASHRGGTEAFF.

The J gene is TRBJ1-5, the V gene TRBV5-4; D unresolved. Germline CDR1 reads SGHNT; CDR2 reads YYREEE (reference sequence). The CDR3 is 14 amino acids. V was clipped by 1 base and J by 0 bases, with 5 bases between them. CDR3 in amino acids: CASSLYGSNQPQHF. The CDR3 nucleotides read TGTGCCAGCAGCTTGTACGGTAGCAATCAGCCCCAGCATTTT.

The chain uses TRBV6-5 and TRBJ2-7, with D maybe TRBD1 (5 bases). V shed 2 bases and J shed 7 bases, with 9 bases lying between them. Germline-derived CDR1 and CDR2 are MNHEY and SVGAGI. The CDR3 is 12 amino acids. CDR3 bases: TGTGCCAGCAGTTACATGGGGCGTGAGCAGTACTTC. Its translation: CASSYMGREQYF.

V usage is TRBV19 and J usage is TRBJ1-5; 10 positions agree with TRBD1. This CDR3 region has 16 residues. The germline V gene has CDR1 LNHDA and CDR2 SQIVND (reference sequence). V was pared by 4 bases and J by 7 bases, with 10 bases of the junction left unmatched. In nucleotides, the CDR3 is TGTGCCAGTAGTACAAGGGACAGGGGTTTGAGACAGCCCCAGCATTTT. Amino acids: CASSTRDRGLRQPQHF.

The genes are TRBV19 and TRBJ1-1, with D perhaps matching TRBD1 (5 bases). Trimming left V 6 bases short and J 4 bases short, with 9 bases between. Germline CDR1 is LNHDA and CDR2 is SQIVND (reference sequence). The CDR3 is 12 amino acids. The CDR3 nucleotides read TGTGCCAGTAGCGTCCAGGGCACTGAAGCTTTCTTT. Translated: CASSVQGTEAFF.

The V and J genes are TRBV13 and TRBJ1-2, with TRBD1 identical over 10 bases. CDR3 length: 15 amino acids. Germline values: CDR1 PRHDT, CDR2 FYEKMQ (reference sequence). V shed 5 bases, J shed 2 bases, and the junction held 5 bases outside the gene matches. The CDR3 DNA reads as TGTGCCAGCAGCCGCGGACAGGGGGAGAACTATGGCTACACCTTC. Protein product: CASSRGQGENYGYTF.

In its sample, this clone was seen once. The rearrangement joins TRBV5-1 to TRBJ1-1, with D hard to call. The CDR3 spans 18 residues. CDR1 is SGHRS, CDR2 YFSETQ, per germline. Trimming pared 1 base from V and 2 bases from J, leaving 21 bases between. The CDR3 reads CASSLSGRRVLLNTEAFF. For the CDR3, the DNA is TGCGCCAGCAGCTTGAGCGGTCGGCGGGTCCTACTAAACACTGAAGCTTTCTTT.

CDR3 bases: TGTGCCAGCAGTTGGGGGACAACTACCGGGACAGATACGCAGTATTTT. Its protein is CASSWGTTTGTDTQYF. The chain employs TRBV27 and TRBJ2-3; D may be TRBD1 (6 bases). This CDR3 comprises 16 residues. Trimming cost V 4 bases and J 3 bases, with 17 bases left between them. The germline V gene has CDR1 MNHEY and CDR2 SMNVEV (reference sequence).

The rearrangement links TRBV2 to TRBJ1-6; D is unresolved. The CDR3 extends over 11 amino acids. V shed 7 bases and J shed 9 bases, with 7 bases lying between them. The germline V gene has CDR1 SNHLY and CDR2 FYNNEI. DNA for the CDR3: TGTGCCAGCACGCGGTTTTCACCCCTCCACTTT. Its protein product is CASTRFSPLHF.

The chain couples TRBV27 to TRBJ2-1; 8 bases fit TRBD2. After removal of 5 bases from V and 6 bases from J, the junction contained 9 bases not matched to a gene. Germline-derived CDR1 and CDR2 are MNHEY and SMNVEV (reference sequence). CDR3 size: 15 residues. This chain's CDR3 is CASSLGLAPSNEQFF. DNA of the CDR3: TGTGCCAGCAGTCTCGGACTAGCCCCCTCCAATGAGCAGTTCTTC.

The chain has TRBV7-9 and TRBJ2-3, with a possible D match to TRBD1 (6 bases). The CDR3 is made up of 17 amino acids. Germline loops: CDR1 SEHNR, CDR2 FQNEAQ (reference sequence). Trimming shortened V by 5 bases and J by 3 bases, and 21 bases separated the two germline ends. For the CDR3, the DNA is TGTGCCAGCAGCCCGCAGAGGGACACTATTTGGACAGATACGCAGTATTTT. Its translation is CASSPQRDTIWTDTQYF.

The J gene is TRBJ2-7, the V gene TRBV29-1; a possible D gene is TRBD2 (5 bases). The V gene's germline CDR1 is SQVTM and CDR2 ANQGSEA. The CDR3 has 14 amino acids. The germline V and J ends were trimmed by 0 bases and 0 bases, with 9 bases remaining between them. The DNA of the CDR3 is TGCAGCGTTGAAGATCGGGGTTCCTCCTACGAGCAGTACTTC. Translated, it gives CSVEDRGSSYEQYF.